These 10 T cell receptor beta chains came from one sample sequenced in a study of shared clonotypes between healthy human individuals. Positively selected for CCR7, the CD45RO-negative cells used as naive CD8 cells excluded terminally differentiated effector memory CD45RA+ cells. The protocol was immunoSEQ multiplex PCR, while the TCRdb copy is restricted to in-frame clones and leaves out a portion. The table includes hundreds of thousands of clones, 90% to 97% detected once. The sequenced sample was naive CD8+ T cells sorted from blood. The source is a man under 40 in good health.

The count of this clone is one. This chain joins TRBV30 and TRBJ2-3; D might be TRBD2 (6 bases). This CDR3 is built from 14 residues. Germline V lookup: CDR1 GTSNPN, CDR2 SVGIG (reference sequence). V was pared by 2 bases and J by 6 bases, with 15 bases between. The CDR3 loop is CAWSLLAHRDTQYF. CDR3 coding DNA: TGTGCCTGGAGTCTGCTAGCGCACAGGGATACGCAGTATTTT.

This clone was found once. The chain links TRBV6-5 to TRBJ2-7, with D perhaps TRBD1 (6 bases). V shed 5 bases and J shed 0 bases, with 14 bases lying between them. This CDR3 is built from 15 residues. From germline, CDR1 is MNHEY and CDR2 SVGAGI. The CDR3 bases are TGTGCCAGCAGTGGGCGGACAGACGACTCCTACGAGCAGTACTTC. It specifies CASSGRTDDSYEQYF.

The chain couples TRBV25-1 to TRBJ1-2; D unresolved. Germline CDR1 reads MGHDK; CDR2 reads SYGVNS. CDR3 length: 12 amino acids. Trimming took 3 bases from V and 4 from J, leaving 6 bases between them. The CDR3 DNA is TGTGCCAGCAGTGACCTTTCCTATGGCTACACCTTC. Translating it yields CASSDLSYGYTF.

The chain joins TRBV19 to TRBJ2-1; possible D gene TRBD2, 5 bases. Germline V gene lookup returns CDR1 LNHDA and CDR2 SQIVND (reference sequence). The V and J ends lost 1 base and 5 bases respectively, with 6 bases between them. The CDR3 runs to 13 residues. The CDR3 loop is CASSIGGNNEQFF. CDR3 sequence (DNA): TGTGCCAGTAGTATAGGAGGGAACAATGAGCAGTTCTTC.

V gene TRBV5-5 combines with J gene TRBJ2-1; D is perhaps TRBD1 (6 bases). The CDR3 sequence is 15 residues long. V lost 3 bases and J lost 8, with 18 bases in between. Germline values: CDR1 SGHKS, CDR2 YYEKEE (reference sequence). CDR3 residues: CASSSNPGQTDEQFF. CDR3 nucleotide sequence: TGTGCCAGCAGCTCAAATCCCGGACAGACGGATGAGCAGTTCTTC.

The chain couples TRBV10-2 to TRBJ2-1; no firm D call. This CDR3 is 14 amino acids long. V was trimmed by 4 bases and J by 5 bases, leaving 12 bases between them. Germline V gene data show CDR1 as WSHSY and CDR2 as SAAADI. For the CDR3, the DNA is TGCGCCAGCAGTGGTTTTTTACGGAACAATGAGCAGTTCTTC. The encoded protein is CASSGFLRNNEQFF.

The chain uses TRBV15 and TRBJ2-1, with TRBD2 matching 12 bases. CDR3 length: 17 amino acids. Looked up from germline, CDR1 is LNHNV and CDR2 is YYDKDF (reference sequence). After removal of 4 bases from V and 4 bases from J, the junction contained 8 bases not matched to a gene. The CDR3 protein is CATSNAAGLAGYNEQFF. The CDR3 DNA sequence: TGTGCCACCAGCAACGCAGCGGGACTAGCGGGTTACAATGAGCAGTTCTTC. The variable domain in full, completed from reference TRBV15 and TRBJ2-1, reads DAMVIQNPRYQVTQFGKPVTLSCSQTLNHNVMYWYQQKSSQAPKLLFHYYDKDFNNEADTPDNFQSRRPNTSFCFLDIRSPGLGDTAMYLCATSNAAGLAGYNEQFFGPGTRLTVL.

V is TRBV6-5 and J is TRBJ1-5, with a possible D match to TRBD1 (6 bases). Germline loops: CDR1 MNHEY, CDR2 SVGAGI. The CDR3 is 15 amino acids. V was trimmed by 6 bases and J by 1 base, leaving 13 bases between them. Here the CDR3 reads CASRADQGSNQPQHF. Here the CDR3 DNA reads TGTGCCAGCAGGGCGGATCAGGGGAGCAATCAGCCCCAGCATTTT.

This chain joins TRBV7-8 and TRBJ2-7; D is undetermined. Trimming pared 5 bases from V and 5 bases from J, leaving 13 bases between. CDR1 is SGHVS and CDR2 is FQNEAQ in the germline V gene. This CDR3 has 13 residues. CDR3 sequence reads: CASSRGYVDEQYF. The CDR3 DNA follows: TGTGCCAGCAGCAGAGGCTACGTAGACGAGCAGTACTTC.

The J gene is TRBJ2-1, the V gene TRBV7-8; 10 nucleotides align to TRBD2. Losses at the gene ends were 0 bases for V and 6 bases for J; bases not matched to a gene: 5. Germline-derived CDR1 and CDR2 are SGHVS and FQNEAQ. The CDR3 has 16 amino acids. The DNA of the CDR3 is TGTGCCAGCAGCTTAGCGCCGGCTAGCGGGAGCAATGAGCAGTTCTTC. Translation gives CASSLAPASGSNEQFF.